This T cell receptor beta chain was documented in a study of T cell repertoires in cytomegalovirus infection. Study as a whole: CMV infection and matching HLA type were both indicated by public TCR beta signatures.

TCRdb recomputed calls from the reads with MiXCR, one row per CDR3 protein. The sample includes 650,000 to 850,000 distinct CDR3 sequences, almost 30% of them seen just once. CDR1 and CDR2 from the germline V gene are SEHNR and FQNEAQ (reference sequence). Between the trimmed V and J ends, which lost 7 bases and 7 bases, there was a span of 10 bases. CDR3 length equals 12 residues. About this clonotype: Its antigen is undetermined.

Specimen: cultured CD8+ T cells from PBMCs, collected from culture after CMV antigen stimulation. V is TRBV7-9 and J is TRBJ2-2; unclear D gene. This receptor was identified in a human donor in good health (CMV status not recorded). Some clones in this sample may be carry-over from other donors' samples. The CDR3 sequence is CASIILRGELFF. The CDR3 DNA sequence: TGTGCCAGCATCATCCTTCGCGGGGAGCTGTTTTTT.